The 25 T cell receptor beta chains presented below share a single source sample, sequenced in a study of blood T cell repertoires in COVID-19. Using immunoSEQ multiplex PCR, the repertoire was profiled, and TCRdb retains in-frame clones only, with some absent. The table has 200,000 to 250,000 clones, about 90% seen once. Sample: peripheral blood. The receptor set was obtained from a woman between 25 and 40 years old who had recovered from COVID-19.

The V call is TRBV30, the J call TRBJ1-1; D ambiguous. In germline, CDR1 is GTSNPN, CDR2 SVGIG (reference sequence). This CDR3 has 11 amino acids. Trimming removed 7 bases from V and 1 base from J, with 7 bases in between. CDR3 sequence: CASEPNTEAFF. CDR3 bases: TGTGCCTCGGAGCCGAACACTGAAGCTTTCTTT.

This chain connects TRBV18 to TRBJ1-2; D unclear. With 3 bases removed from V and 3 bases from J, the gap between germline ends came to 14 bases. CDR3 length: 15 residues. In germline, CDR1 is KGHSH, CDR2 LQKENI. CDR3 amino acids: CASSPAAASYYGYTF. DNA of the CDR3: TGTGCCAGCTCACCGGCGGCAGCAAGTTACTATGGCTACACCTTC.

This chain links TRBV6-5 with TRBJ2-7; 7 nucleotides match TRBD2. J lost 3 bases, V lost 8 bases, and 13 bases had no gene match. The germline V gene has CDR1 MNHEY and CDR2 SVGAGI. The CDR3 consists of 15 residues. CDR3 protein: CASCPLGGGLYEQYF. In nucleotides, the CDR3 is TGTGCCAGCTGTCCCCTGGGCGGGGGACTCTACGAGCAGTACTTC.

As to this clone: The sample holds other DNA sequences that translate to the same CDR3. The genes are TRBV7-7 and TRBJ2-1, with 12 bases that match TRBD2. Per the germline V gene, CDR1 is SSHAT and CDR2 is FNYEAQ (reference sequence). V gave up 6 bases and J gave up 5 bases; unmatched junction bases: 2. This CDR3 has 14 amino acids. CDR3 coding DNA: TGTGCCAGCAGTTCTAGCGGGGGGGACAATGAGCAGTTCTTC. It encodes CASSSSGGDNEQFF.

This chain uses TRBV27 with TRBJ2-1; D possibly corresponds to TRBD2 (6 bases). The V gene's germline CDR1 is MNHEY and CDR2 SMNVEV (reference sequence). Trimming took off 4 bases at V and 9 bases at J, with 19 bases between the two ends. The CDR3 is 15 amino acids. In DNA form, the CDR3 reads TGTGCCAGCAGTTCCCTCGGAGGGCTGAGGGGTGAGCAGTTCTTC. It specifies CASSSLGGLRGEQFF.

The genes are TRBV4-3 and TRBJ2-7; tentatively, D is TRBD2 (5 bases). This CDR3 contains 15 residues. Germline assignment: CDR1 LGHNA and CDR2 YSLEER. V was shortened by 4 bases and J by 0 bases, with 13 bases between the two germline ends. The DNA of the CDR3 is TGCGCCAGCAGCCCGTCTTTTGCGGGCTCCTACGAGCAGTACTTC. Translating gives CASSPSFAGSYEQYF.

The chain recombines TRBV14 with TRBJ1-1; no clear D. Germline CDR1 SGHDN, CDR2 FVKESK. This CDR3 is 13 amino acids long. V lost 3 bases, J lost 0 bases, and 5 bases lay in between. CDR3 nucleotides: TGTGCCAGCAGCCAGTACATGAACACTGAAGCTTTCTTT. Its protein product is CASSQYMNTEAFF.

The chain recombines TRBV2 with TRBJ2-2; TRBD2 aligns across 7 bases. The CDR3 is 15 amino acids. V shed 5 bases and J 7 bases; nucleotides not matched to a gene: 10. Germline CDR1 and CDR2: SNHLY and FYNNEI. The CDR3 here is CASSKSGNIGGELFF. The CDR3 nucleotides read TGTGCCAGCAGTAAGAGCGGGAATATAGGCGGGGAGCTGTTTTTT.

The chain employs TRBV10-1 and TRBJ1-1; 9 positions agree with TRBD1. This CDR3 spans 16 amino acids. Germline V gene lookup returns CDR1 WNHNN and CDR2 SYGVQD (reference sequence). The ends lost 4 bases at V and 1 base at J; junction bases unmatched: 7. The CDR3 DNA sequence: TGCGCCAGCAGTGGGGACAGGGTCTTGGGGAACACTGAAGCTTTCTTT. This sequence encodes CASSGDRVLGNTEAFF.

The CDR3 sequence: CASSSDRVDTQYF. CDR3 nucleotide sequence: TGTGCCAGCTCAAGCGACAGGGTGGATACGCAGTATTTT. J is TRBJ2-3 and V is TRBV18; 7 bases fit TRBD1. Germline assignment: CDR1 KGHSH and CDR2 LQKENI. The CDR3 spans 13 residues. V shed 5 bases and J 6 bases; nucleotides not matched to a gene: 5.

The chain has TRBV28 and TRBJ2-7; the D is unclear. Germline V gene lookup returns CDR1 MDHEN and CDR2 SYDVKM. This CDR3 is 14 amino acids long. Trimming removed 5 bases from V and 0 bases from J, with 11 bases in between. Here the CDR3 DNA reads TGTGCCAGCAGTCCCCTGACAAGCTCCTACGAGCAGTACTTC. Translating gives CASSPLTSSYEQYF.

V usage is TRBV4-1 and J usage is TRBJ1-3; no reliable D call. With 2 bases removed from V and 4 bases from J, the gap between germline ends came to 6 bases. CDR3 length: 13 amino acids. Germline values: CDR1 MGHRA, CDR2 YSYEKL. The CDR3 loop reads CASSQLYGNTIYF. The CDR3 nucleotides are TGCGCCAGCAGCCAACTATACGGAAACACCATATATTTT.

The chain has TRBV20-1 and TRBJ2-1, with a tentative D call TRBD2 (5 bases). CDR3 length: 11 residues. The V gene's germline CDR1 is DFQATT and CDR2 SNEGSKA (reference sequence). Trimming pared 6 bases from V and 9 bases from J, leaving 12 bases between. CDR3: CSAHRAGEQFF. The CDR3, as DNA: TGCAGTGCCCACCGTGCGGGTGAGCAGTTCTTC.

This clone occurred a few times. V usage is TRBV19 and J usage is TRBJ1-1, with D possibly matching TRBD1 (6 bases). The CDR3 spans 14 residues. V shed 5 bases and J shed 4 bases, with 14 bases lying between them. Germline CDR1 is LNHDA and CDR2 is SQIVND (reference sequence). The chain's CDR3 is CASSFDTGLTEAFF. The DNA of the CDR3 is TGTGCCAGTAGTTTTGATACAGGGCTCACTGAAGCTTTCTTT.

The count of this clone is one. This sequence joins TRBV12-3 or TRBV12-4 and TRBJ1-1, with D tentatively TRBD1 (6 bases). The CDR3 length is 13 residues. The V and J ends lost 5 bases and 7 bases respectively, with 14 bases between them. The CDR3 protein is CASSPGQQIEAFF. The CDR3 region has the DNA TGTGCCAGCAGTCCCGGACAGCAGATTGAAGCTTTCTTT.

V is TRBV28 and J is TRBJ2-1; D unresolved. CDR1 is MDHEN, CDR2 SYDVKM, per germline. V was pared by 3 bases and J by 0 bases, with 12 bases between. This CDR3 is 16 amino acids long. This CDR3 is CASSLIRGPSYNEQFF. The CDR3 nucleotides read TGTGCCAGCAGTTTGATCCGAGGTCCCTCCTACAATGAGCAGTTCTTC.

The genes are TRBV27 and TRBJ2-2; 8 bases map to TRBD1. The length of the CDR3 is 17 residues. The germline V gene has CDR1 MNHEY and CDR2 SMNVEV (reference sequence). The trim removed 0 bases at V and 1 base at J, leaving 4 bases unmatched. In nucleotides, the CDR3 is TGTGCCAGCAGTTTATCCCCCGGGACAGGGAACACCGGGGAGCTGTTTTTT. Translating it yields CASSLSPGTGNTGELFF.

V usage is TRBV27 and J usage is TRBJ1-1, with unresolved D. With 6 bases removed from V and 11 bases from J, the gap between germline ends came to 16 bases. The CDR3 totals 12 residues. Germline lookup yields CDR1 MNHEY and CDR2 SMNVEV (reference sequence). CDR3 nucleotides: TGTGCCAGCAGCCCCATCACGGGAAAGGCTTTCTTT. Translation: CASSPITGKAFF.

The gene calls are TRBV5-5 and TRBJ2-7, with D perhaps TRBD2 (6 bases). There are 15 residues in the CDR3. Germline CDR1 and CDR2: SGHKS and YYEKEE (reference sequence). Trimming left V 0 bases short and J 5 bases short, with 15 bases between. The CDR3 spells CASSLGGFGGDEQYF. CDR3 in DNA: TGTGCCAGCAGCTTGGGTGGATTTGGCGGGGACGAGCAGTACTTC.

CDR3 coding DNA: TGTGCCATCGGCCCCGGGGAGACCCAGTACTTC. Translating it yields CAIGPGETQYF. The rearrangement links TRBV10-3 to TRBJ2-5; D not certain. The germline CDR1 and CDR2 sequences are ENHRY and SYGVKD. V dropped 8 bases and J dropped 5 bases, with 9 bases sitting between them. The CDR3 length is 11 residues.

This clone appeared a single time. The chain uses TRBV12-3 or TRBV12-4 and TRBJ1-2; possible D gene TRBD1, 5 bases. The CDR3 has 13 amino acids. Trimming left V 5 bases short and J 3 bases short, with 10 bases between. This chain's CDR3 is CASSHGTHYGYTF. DNA for the CDR3: TGTGCCAGCAGTCACGGGACTCACTATGGCTACACCTTC.

This clone was seen only once. The chain is built from TRBV7-9 and TRBJ2-5, with 7 bases that match TRBD1. With 6 bases clipped from V and 1 base from J, the junction kept 8 bases outside the gene matches. CDR1 and CDR2 from the germline V gene are SEHNR and FQNEAQ (reference sequence). The CDR3 length is 15 residues. The DNA of the CDR3 is TGTGCCAGCAGTCCATCGACAGGGCTCCAAGAGACCCAGTACTTC. Translating gives CASSPSTGLQETQYF.

This clone has a single count. V gene TRBV12-3 or TRBV12-4 combines with J gene TRBJ1-1, with a weak D call TRBD1 (6 bases). CDR3 size: 13 residues. Trimming removed 7 bases at V and 2 bases at J, with 11 bases between. DNA of the CDR3: TGTGCCAGCACAGGGGATCCCAACACTGAAGCTTTCTTT. This encodes CASTGDPNTEAFF.

This clone appeared once. J is TRBJ2-7 and V is TRBV11-2; possible D gene TRBD2, 5 bases. Looked up from germline, CDR1 is SGHAT and CDR2 is FQNNGV. V was clipped by 3 bases and J by 4 bases, with 7 bases between them. This CDR3 region has 12 residues. The CDR3 DNA is TGTGCCAGCAGCTTCGGCGGGTACGAGCAGTACTTC. It translates to CASSFGGYEQYF.

The CDR3 here is CASSSGGDRKSPLHF. The CDR3 bases are TGTGCCAGCAGCTCGGGGGGGGACAGAAAATCACCCCTCCACTTT. This chain uses TRBV11-2 with TRBJ1-6; 7 bases line up with TRBD1. From germline, CDR1 is SGHAT and CDR2 FQNNGV. The ends lost 4 bases at V and 10 bases at J; junction bases unmatched: 10. There are 15 residues in the CDR3.